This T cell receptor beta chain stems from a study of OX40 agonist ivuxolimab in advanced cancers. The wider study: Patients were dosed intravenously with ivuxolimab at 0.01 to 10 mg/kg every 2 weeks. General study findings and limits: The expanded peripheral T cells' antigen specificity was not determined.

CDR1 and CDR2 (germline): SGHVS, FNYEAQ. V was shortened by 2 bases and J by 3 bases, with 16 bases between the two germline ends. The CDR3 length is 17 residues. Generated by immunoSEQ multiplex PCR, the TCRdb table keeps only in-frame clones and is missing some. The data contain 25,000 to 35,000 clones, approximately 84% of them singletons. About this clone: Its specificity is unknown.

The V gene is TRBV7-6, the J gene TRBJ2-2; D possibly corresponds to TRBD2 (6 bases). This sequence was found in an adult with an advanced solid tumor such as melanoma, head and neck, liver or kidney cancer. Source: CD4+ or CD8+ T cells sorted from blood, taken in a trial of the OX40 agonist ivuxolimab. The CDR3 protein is CASSLSPSAMDTGELFF. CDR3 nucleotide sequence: TGTGCCAGCAGCTTATCCCCTAGCGCAATGGACACCGGGGAGCTGTTTTTT. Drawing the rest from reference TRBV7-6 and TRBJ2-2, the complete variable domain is GAGVSQSPRYKVTKRGQDVALRCDPISGHVSLYWYRQALGQGPEFLTYFNYEAQQDKSGLPNDRFSAERPEGSISTLTIQRTEQRDSAMYRCASSLSPSAMDTGELFFGEGSRLTVL.